A single sample is the source of the 6 T cell receptor beta chains below, sequenced in a study of OX40 agonist ivuxolimab in advanced cancers. This table comes from immunoSEQ multiplex PCR, and its TCRdb copy is limited to in-frame clones, with some not included. The sample holds some 130,000 clones, 80% to 90% seen once. This material consisted of CD4+ or CD8+ T cells sorted from blood, taken in a trial of the OX40 agonist ivuxolimab. Source of these receptors: an adult with an advanced solid tumor such as melanoma, head and neck, liver or kidney cancer.

The chain employs TRBV15 and TRBJ1-6; D gene uncertain. CDR1 is LNHNV, CDR2 YYDKDF, per germline (reference sequence). CDR3 length: 15 residues. The V end lost 0 bases, the J end lost 2 bases, and 5 bases lay between the germline ends. The CDR3 coding sequence is TGTGCCACCAGCAGAGAAGAGCCCTATAATTCACCCCTCCACTTT. Its translation: CATSREEPYNSPLHF.

V usage is TRBV30 and J usage is TRBJ1-6; D unresolved. V lost 4 bases to trimming and J lost 4 bases, with 14 bases between them. Germline values: CDR1 GTSNPN, CDR2 SVGIG (reference sequence). This CDR3 region has 15 residues. Here the CDR3 DNA reads TGTGCCTGGAATGTCGAGGCATCGTATAATTCACCCCTCCACTTT. Amino acid sequence: CAWNVEASYNSPLHF.

V gene TRBV19 combines with J gene TRBJ2-7, with D unresolved. With 5 bases removed from V and 3 bases from J, the gap between germline ends came to 11 bases. The CDR3 consists of 13 residues. The germline V gene encodes CDR1 LNHDA and CDR2 SQIVND (reference sequence). CDR3 sequence (DNA): TGTGCCAGTAGTTACTGGAACGGCTACGAGCAGTACTTC. It is translated as CASSYWNGYEQYF.

The V and J genes are TRBV6-5 and TRBJ1-2; D perhaps matches TRBD1 (5 bases). This CDR3 spans 15 amino acids. The ends were cut back, 5 bases at V and 2 bases at J, with 15 bases in the middle. Germline values: CDR1 MNHEY, CDR2 SVGAGI. DNA for the CDR3: TGTGCCAGCAGTCCTCAGGGAGGCGAGAACTATGGCTACACCTTC. Translation gives CASSPQGGENYGYTF.

The chain joins TRBV19 to TRBJ1-2; D uncertain. CDR1 and CDR2 from the germline V gene are LNHDA and SQIVND (reference sequence). This CDR3 spans 13 amino acids. Trimming shortened V by 6 bases and J by 7 bases, and 15 bases separated the two germline ends. Here the CDR3 DNA reads TGTGCCAGTAGCCCGGGTCCCGTGGGTGGCTACACCTTC. Translated, it gives CASSPGPVGGYTF.

This clone was seen just once. The V gene is TRBV28, the J gene TRBJ2-5; 7 nucleotides align to TRBD1. Germline CDR1 reads MDHEN; CDR2 reads SYDVKM. The CDR3 is 12 amino acids. Unmatched junction bases numbered 6, after V lost 9 bases and J lost 5 bases. CDR3 protein: CASQQGRETQYF. DNA of the CDR3: TGTGCCAGTCAACAGGGGCGGGAGACCCAGTACTTC.